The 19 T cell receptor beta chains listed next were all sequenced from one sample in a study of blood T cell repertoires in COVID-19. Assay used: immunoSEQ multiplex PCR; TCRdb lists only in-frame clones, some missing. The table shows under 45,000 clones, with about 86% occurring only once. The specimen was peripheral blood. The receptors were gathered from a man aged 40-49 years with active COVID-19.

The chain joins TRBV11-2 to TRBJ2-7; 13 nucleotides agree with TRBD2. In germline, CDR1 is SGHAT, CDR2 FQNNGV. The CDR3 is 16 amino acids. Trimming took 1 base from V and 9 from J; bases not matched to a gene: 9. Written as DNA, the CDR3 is TGTGCCAGCAGCTTAGCCGGTGGGGGACTAGCGGGGCCGCAGTACTTC. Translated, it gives CASSLAGGGLAGPQYF.

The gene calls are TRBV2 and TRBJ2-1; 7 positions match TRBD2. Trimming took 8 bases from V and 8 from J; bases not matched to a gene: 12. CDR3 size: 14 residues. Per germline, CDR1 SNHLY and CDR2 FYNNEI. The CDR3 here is CASGGRGSVYEQFF. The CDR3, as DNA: TGTGCCAGCGGGGGACGCGGGAGTGTTTATGAGCAGTTCTTC.

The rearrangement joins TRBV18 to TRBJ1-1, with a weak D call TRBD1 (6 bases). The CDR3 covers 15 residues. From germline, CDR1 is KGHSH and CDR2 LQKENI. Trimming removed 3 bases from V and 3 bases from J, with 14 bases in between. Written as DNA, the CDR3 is TGTGCCAGCTCACCGCCGGGAGGGGGGTACACTGAAGCTTTCTTT. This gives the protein CASSPPGGGYTEAFF.

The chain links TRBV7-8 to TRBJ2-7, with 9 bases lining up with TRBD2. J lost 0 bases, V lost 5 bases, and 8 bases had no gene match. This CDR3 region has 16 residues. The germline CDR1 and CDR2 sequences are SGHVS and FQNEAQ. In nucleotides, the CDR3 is TGTGCCAGCAGCCCAAGCGGGAGGTTCCTCTCCTACGAGCAGTACTTC. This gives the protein CASSPSGRFLSYEQYF.

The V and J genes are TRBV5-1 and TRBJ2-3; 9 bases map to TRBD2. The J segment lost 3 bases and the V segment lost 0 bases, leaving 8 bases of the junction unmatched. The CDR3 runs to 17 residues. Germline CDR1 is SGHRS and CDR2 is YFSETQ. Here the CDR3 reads CASSLDSQAGGTDTQYF. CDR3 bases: TGCGCCAGCAGCTTGGACTCCCAAGCGGGAGGTACAGATACGCAGTATTTT.

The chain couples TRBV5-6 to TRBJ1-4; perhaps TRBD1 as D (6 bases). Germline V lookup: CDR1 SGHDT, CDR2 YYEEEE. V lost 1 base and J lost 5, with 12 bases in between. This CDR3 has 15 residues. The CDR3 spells CASSLLGQGNEKLFF. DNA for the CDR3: TGTGCCAGCAGCTTGCTGGGGCAGGGGAATGAAAAACTGTTTTTT.

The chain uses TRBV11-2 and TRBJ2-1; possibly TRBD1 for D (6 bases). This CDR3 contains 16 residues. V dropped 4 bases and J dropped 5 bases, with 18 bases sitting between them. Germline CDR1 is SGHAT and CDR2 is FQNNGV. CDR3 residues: CASSSWGRVVDNEQFF. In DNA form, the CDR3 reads TGTGCCAGCAGCTCCTGGGGGCGGGTGGTGGACAATGAGCAGTTCTTC.

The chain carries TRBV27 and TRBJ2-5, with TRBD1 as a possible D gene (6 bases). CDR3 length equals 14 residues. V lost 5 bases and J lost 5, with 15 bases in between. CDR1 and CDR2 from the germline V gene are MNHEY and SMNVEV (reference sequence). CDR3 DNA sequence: TGTGCCAGCAGTCCCTGGACAGATACGGAGACCCAGTACTTC. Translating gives CASSPWTDTETQYF.

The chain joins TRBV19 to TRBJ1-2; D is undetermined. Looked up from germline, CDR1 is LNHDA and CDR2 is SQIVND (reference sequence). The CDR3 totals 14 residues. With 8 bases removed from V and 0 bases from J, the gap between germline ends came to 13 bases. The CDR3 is CASRVSGTNYGYTF. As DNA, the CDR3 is TGTGCCAGTCGTGTCTCGGGAACTAACTATGGCTACACCTTC.

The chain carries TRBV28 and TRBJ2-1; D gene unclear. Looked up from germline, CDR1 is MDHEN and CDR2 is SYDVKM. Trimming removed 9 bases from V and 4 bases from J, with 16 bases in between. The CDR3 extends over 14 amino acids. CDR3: CASQVAAGYNEQFF. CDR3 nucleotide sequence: TGTGCCAGTCAAGTAGCCGCCGGTTACAATGAGCAGTTCTTC.

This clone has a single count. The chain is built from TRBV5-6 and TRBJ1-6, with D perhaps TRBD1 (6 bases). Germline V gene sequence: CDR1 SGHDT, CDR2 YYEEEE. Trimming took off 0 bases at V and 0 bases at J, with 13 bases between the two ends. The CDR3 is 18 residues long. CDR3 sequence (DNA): TGTGCCAGCAGCTTGGGGGGGCCGGGGAGCTCCTATAATTCACCCCTCCACTTT. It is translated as CASSLGGPGSSYNSPLHF. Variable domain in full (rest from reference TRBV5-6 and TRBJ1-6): DAGVTQSPTHLIKTRGQQVTLRCSPKSGHDTVSWYQQALGQGPQFIFQYYEEEERQRGNFPDRFSGHQFPNYSSELNVNALLLGDSALYLCASSLGGPGSSYNSPLHFGNGTRLTVT.

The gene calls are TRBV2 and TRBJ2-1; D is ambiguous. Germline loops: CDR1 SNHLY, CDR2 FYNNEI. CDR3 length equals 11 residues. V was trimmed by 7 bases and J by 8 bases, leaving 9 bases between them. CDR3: CASKWSDEQFF. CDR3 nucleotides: TGTGCCAGCAAATGGAGCGATGAGCAGTTCTTC. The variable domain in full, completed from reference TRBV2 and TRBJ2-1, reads EPEVTQTPSHQVTQMGQEVILRCVPISNHLYFYWYRQILGQKVEFLVSFYNNEISEKSEIFDDQFSVERPDGSNFTLKIRSTKLEDSAMYFCASKWSDEQFFGPGTRLTVL.

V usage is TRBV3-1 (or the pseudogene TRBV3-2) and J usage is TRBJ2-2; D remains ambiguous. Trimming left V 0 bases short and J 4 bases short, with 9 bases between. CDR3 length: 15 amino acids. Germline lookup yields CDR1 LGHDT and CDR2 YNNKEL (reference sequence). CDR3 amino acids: CASSQDVVITGELFF. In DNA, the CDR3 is TGTGCCAGCAGCCAAGACGTAGTCATCACCGGGGAGCTGTTTTTT.

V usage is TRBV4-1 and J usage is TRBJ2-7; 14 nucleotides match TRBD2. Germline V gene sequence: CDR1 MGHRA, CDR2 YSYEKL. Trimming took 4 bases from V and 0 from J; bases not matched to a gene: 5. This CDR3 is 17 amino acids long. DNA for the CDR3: TGCGCCAGCAGCCCGGGGACTAGCGGGGGAGCCTCCTACGAGCAGTACTTC. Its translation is CASSPGTSGGASYEQYF.

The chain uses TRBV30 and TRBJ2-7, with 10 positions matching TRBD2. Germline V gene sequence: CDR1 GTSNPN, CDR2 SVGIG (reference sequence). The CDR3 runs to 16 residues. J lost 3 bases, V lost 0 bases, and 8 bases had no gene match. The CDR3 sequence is CAWSVGLAGDGYEQYF. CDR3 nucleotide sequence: TGTGCCTGGAGTGTGGGGCTAGCGGGAGACGGCTACGAGCAGTACTTC.

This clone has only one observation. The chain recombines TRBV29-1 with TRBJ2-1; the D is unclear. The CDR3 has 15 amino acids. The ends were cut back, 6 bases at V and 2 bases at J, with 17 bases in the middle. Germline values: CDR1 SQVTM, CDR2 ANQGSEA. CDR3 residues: CSVPHPRKTYNEQFF. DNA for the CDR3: TGCAGCGTACCCCACCCCAGGAAGACCTACAATGAGCAGTTCTTC.

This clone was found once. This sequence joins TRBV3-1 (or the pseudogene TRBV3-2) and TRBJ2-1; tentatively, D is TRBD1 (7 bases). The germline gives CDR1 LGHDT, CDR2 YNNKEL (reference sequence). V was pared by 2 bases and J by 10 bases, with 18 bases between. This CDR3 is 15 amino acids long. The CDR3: CASSQSGGLGREQFF. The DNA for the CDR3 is TGTGCCAGCAGCCAATCAGGGGGGCTGGGTAGGGAGCAGTTCTTC.

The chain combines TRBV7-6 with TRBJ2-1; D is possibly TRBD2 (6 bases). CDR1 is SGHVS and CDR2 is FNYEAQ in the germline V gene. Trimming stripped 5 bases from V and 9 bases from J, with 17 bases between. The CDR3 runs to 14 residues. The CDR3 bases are TGTGCCAGCAGCCCAGGACGGGAGAGGGGTGAGCAGTTCTTC. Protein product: CASSPGRERGEQFF.

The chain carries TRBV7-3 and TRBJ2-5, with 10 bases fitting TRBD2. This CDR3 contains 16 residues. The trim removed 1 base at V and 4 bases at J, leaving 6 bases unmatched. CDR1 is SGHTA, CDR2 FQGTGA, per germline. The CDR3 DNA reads TGTGCCAGCAGCTTAAACCCTCCTAGCGGGGGAGAGACCCAGTACTTC. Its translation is CASSLNPPSGGETQYF.